This TCR beta chain stems from a study of blood T cell repertoires in COVID-19 (dated by TCRdb to 2019 to 2021). Regarding the research as a whole: The collaborator samples originated in the United States, Italy and Spain and spanned the acute and convalescent phases of COVID-19. The material from the prospective study consisted of cDNA or gDNA derived from T cells, B-cell-depleted T cells, or PBMCs. The dataset comprised deeply sampled blood TCRbeta repertoires from subjects exposed to, actively infected with, or recovered from COVID-19. The repertoires were released in a freely available public database intended as a resource for research on the immune response to SARS-CoV-2. Samples came from the ongoing ImmuneRACE study (first 160 participants) plus 1,254 subjects from 6 global collaborators. The sample metadata nearly always contained a de-identified subject ID, COVID-19 status, age in years and sex. Where available, HLA class I and class II types were obtained from metadata supplied by the sample provider rather than from assay-based typing. Overall results and qualifications from the work: The amount of clinical and demographic metadata varied by source and participant and was provided uncurated.

Note on this clone: The target of this receptor is not known. No much larger clone is present one base from it, and per-base qualities are unavailable.

The collaborating institutions used their own protocols to collect whole blood in K2EDTA tubes. For TCRbeta analysis, collaborators shipped samples as frozen whole blood, isolated PBMCs, or DNA extracted from either of those sample types. CDR1 and CDR2 are read off the germline V gene (reference sequence) as SEHNR and FQNEAQ. The germline V end is reduced by 1 base and the J end by 1 base; junction bases left unmatched: 4. Reading from cysteine to phenylalanine, the CDR3 counts 15 amino acids. This entry keeps only the CDR3 DNA: 45 bases, framed from base 1. TCRbeta CDR3 regions were amplified from genomic DNA by means of the immunoSEQ Assay, a bias-controlled multiplex PCR. The source study handled its data this way. Within the assay, amplification of reference gene primers was used to estimate how many nucleated cells each sample contained. Sequence reads were collapsed and filtered to measure the absolute abundance of every unique TCRbeta CDR3 rearrangement. For each sample, productive Simpson clonality was calculated by taking the square root of Simpson's diversity index across productive rearrangements. The table comes from immuneACCESS by way of TCRdb, which keeps in-frame sequences with V and J called. Part of the clones is missing from these tables; in studies checked, under half for an unresolved V gene and the rest for unknown reasons. The DNA was the basis for D and trimming; V, J and clone size are from that table. The sample profile shows about 50,000 clones; roughly 86% of them were found once. About 5% of the sample is in the top ten clones.

The chain employs TRBV7-9 and TRBJ2-7; 7 central bases correspond to TRBD2. Sequenced sample: peripheral blood. The sequence derives from a man aged 35 to 55 with active COVID-19. The DNA reads as follows: TGTGCCAGCAGCTTAGGTCTAGCGGATTCCTACGAGCAGTACTTC. Its coded protein is CASSLGLADSYEQYF.